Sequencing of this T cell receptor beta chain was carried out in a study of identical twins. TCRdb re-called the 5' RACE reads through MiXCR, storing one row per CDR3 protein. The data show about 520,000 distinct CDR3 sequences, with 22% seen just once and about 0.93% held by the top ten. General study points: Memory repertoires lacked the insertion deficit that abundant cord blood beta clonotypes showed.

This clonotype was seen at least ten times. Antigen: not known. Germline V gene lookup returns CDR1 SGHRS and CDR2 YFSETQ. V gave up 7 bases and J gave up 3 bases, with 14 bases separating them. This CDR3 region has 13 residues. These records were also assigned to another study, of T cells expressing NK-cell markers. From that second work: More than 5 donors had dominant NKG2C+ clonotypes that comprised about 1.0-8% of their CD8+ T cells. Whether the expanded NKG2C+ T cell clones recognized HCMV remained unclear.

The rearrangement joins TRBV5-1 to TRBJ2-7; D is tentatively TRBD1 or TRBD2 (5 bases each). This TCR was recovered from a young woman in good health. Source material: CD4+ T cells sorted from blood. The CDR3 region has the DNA TGCGCCAGCGCCCAGGGACCCTTCTACGAGCAGTACTTC. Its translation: CASAQGPFYEQYF.